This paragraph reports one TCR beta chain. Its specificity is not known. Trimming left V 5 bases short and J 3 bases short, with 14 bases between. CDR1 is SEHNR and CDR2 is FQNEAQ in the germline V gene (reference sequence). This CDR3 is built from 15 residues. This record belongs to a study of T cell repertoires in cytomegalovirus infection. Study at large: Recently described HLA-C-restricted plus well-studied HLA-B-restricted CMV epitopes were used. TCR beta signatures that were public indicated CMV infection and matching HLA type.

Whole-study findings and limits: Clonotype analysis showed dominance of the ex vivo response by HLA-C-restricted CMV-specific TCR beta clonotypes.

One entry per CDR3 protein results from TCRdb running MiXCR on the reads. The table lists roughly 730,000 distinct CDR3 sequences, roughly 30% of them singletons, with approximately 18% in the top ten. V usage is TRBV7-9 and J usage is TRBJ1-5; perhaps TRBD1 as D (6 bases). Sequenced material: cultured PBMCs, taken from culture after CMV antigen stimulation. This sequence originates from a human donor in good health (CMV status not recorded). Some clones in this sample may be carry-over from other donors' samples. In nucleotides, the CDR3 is TGTGCCAGCAGCCGGTCGGGGGCGTACAATCAGCCCCAGCATTTT. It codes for CASSRSGAYNQPQHF.